This T cell receptor (beta chain) derives from a study of blood T cell repertoires in COVID-19. Whole-study context: Donors in the United States, Italy and Spain gave samples during acute or convalescent COVID-19. Nucleic acid was either cDNA or gDNA, and it came from T cells, B-cell-depleted T cells, or PBMCs.

V shed 4 bases, J shed 4 bases, and the junction held 1 base outside the gene matches. This CDR3 has 13 amino acids. Per germline, CDR1 MRHNA and CDR2 SNTAGT. Original handling: From reference gene primer amplification, estimates of nucleated cell counts were derived. Libraries were prepared by immunoSEQ multiplex PCR; TCRdb keeps only in-frame clonotypes and omits some of them. D and trimming come from the DNA, and the V and J calls and clone size come from that table. There are about 380,000 clones in the sample; nearly 90% occur only once, and around 7% lies in the top ten. The rearrangement joins TRBV6-4 to TRBJ1-5; 7 bases are a match to TRBD1. The receptor was isolated from a man between 18 and 35 years old with active or convalescent COVID-19. Sample: peripheral blood. The CDR3: CASSVDRNQPQHF. CDR3 nucleotides: TGTGCCAGCAGTGTGGACAGGAATCAGCCCCAGCATTTT.